This T cell receptor (beta chain) was sequenced for a study of blood T cell repertoires in COVID-19. The data were produced by immunoSEQ multiplex PCR, yet TCRdb's version contains in-frame clones alone and is incomplete. Of over 110,000 clones in the sample, approximately 88% are singletons; the top ten hold around 26%. The ends lost 3 bases at V and 0 bases at J; junction bases unmatched: 5. CDR1 and CDR2 (germline): DFQATT, SNEGSKA (reference sequence). The CDR3 runs 16 residues. The sample taken for sequencing was peripheral blood. The receptor was isolated from a human donor in a cohort sampled during active COVID-19. This chain joins TRBV20-1 and TRBJ2-6; 7 nucleotides line up with TRBD1. As DNA, the CDR3 is TGCAGTGCTAGTTTGGACAGGCACTCTGGGGCCAACGTCCTGACTTTC. Its protein is CSASLDRHSGANVLTF.